This T cell receptor (beta chain) was identified in a study of blood T cell repertoires in COVID-19. Seattle patients were enrolled during active infection and followed longitudinally. Produced via immunoSEQ multiplex PCR; TCRdb's table is partial and in-frame only. The profile covers over 150,000 clones, with more than 75% appearing a single time and roughly 0.53% taken by the ten largest. The CDR3 spans 12 residues. The V end was cut by 7 bases, the J end by 1 base, with 11 bases between. Germline values: CDR1 SQVTM, CDR2 ANQGSEA. The chain employs TRBV29-1 and TRBJ2-7; possibly TRBD1 for D (6 bases). Source material: peripheral blood. This clonotype was sampled from a man aged 55 to 70 with COVID-19, enrolled during active disease. The CDR3 here is CSARGQSYEQYF. DNA for the CDR3: TGCAGCGCCCGTGGACAGTCCTACGAGCAGTACTTC.